The text below deals with one TCR beta chain. The antigen it binds to is not known. The CDR3 contains 11 residues, cysteine and phenylalanine counted. There is no recorded DNA. Based on the germline V gene, the CDR1 and CDR2 sequences are MNHNS and SASEGT. HCMV-specific IgG was detected in serum with a commercial ELISA kit to determine HCMV serostatus. Ficoll density gradient centrifugation was used to isolate peripheral blood mononuclear cells from blood. This sample is drawn from a study of T cells expressing NK-cell markers (dated by TCRdb to the early 2020s). With respect to the entire study: Eight donors provided sorted CD3+CD56+NKG2C+, CD3+CD56+NKG2C- and CD3+CD56-NKG2C+ T-cell subsets, whose TCR beta-chain repertoires were profiled. Among the eight sequenced donors, only one was HCMV-seronegative, while the other seven were HCMV-seropositive. The study sequenced eight donors, all healthy volunteers chosen at random: three men and five women. Sequencing of the libraries produced 2 x 150 bp reads on Illumina HiSeq 2000/2500, MiSeq or NextSeq. Study-wide conclusions, independent of this receptor: Whether the expanded NKG2C-expressing T cell clones were specific for HCMV antigens was left unclear. For roughly six donors, the dominant CD3+CD56+NKG2C+ clonotypes were among the top 10 CD8+ clonotypes and accounted for roughly 1.0-8% of CD8+ T cells. Those dominant clonotypes were again the most abundant among CD3+CD56-NKG2C+ cells in a handful of donors, at about 28.3-60.1%.

This sample was sequenced with an Illumina HiSeq 2000. 5'RACE template switching, by which a universal primer site and unique molecular identifiers were added, was used to make TCR beta cDNA libraries. cDNA synthesis was primed from the TCR beta constant segment and was followed by two successive PCR amplification steps. Per the original workflow: MIGEC was used to demultiplex reads and group the reads by UMI, and MiTCR was used to assemble and quantify clonotypes. To remove erroneous sequences, TCR cDNA sequences were retained only when supported by two or more reads. The tcR package was used for downstream repertoire analysis, with clonotypes matched between fractions based on CDR3 nucleotide sequence plus V segment. Antigen specificity was annotated against VDJdb with VDJmatch, allowing one amino acid substitution in CDR3. Each CDR3 protein sequence appears as one entry after TCRdb reprocessed the reads, and no DNA is included. TCRdb's processing, not the study's, gives the V and J calls here. This sample's table carries around 380,000 distinct CDR3 sequences. Roughly a tenth of the sample is held by the ten biggest clonotypes.

The receptor comes from a woman aged 45-60 years in good health. Donor details come from another sample of the same person, matched by shared clones. The sequence joins TRBV6-1 to TRBJ2-7; as DNA is missing, the TRBD1 call by TCRdb cannot be tested. Material for sequencing was blood T cells: a sorted CD56 or NKG2C T cell subset, CD4+ or CD8+ T cells, or bulk PBMC T cells (not recorded which). The CDR3 here reads CASTETGKQYF.